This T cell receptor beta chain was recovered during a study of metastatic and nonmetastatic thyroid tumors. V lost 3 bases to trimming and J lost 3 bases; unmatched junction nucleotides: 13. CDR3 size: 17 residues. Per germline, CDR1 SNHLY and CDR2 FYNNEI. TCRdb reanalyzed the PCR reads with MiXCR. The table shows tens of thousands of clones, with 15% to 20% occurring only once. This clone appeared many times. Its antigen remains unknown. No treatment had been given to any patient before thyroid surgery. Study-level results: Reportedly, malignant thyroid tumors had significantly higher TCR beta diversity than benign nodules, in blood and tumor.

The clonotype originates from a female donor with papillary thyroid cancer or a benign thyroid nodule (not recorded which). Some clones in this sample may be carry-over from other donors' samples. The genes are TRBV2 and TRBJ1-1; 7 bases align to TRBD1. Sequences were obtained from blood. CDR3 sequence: CASSDGWTGGRDTEAFF. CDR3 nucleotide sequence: TGTGCCAGCAGTGATGGGTGGACAGGTGGTAGGGACACTGAAGCTTTCTTT.